One sample yielded the 28 T cell receptor beta chains listed below, sequenced in a study of CD8 T cells in Susac syndrome. RNA in amounts of roughly 0.5 to 1 ug was reverse transcribed with random hexamers. TCRdb analysed the immunoSEQ multiplex PCR reads with MiXCR anew, one entry per CDR3 protein. The sample contains about 300,000 distinct CDR3 sequences, 75% to 90% of which appear only once. Sequenced material: CD8+ T cells from PBMCs. The receptor set was obtained from a human donor with multiple sclerosis.

The chain links TRBV6-4 to TRBJ2-1, with D perhaps matching TRBD2 (6 bases). CDR3 length: 14 amino acids. V dropped 5 bases and J dropped 7 bases, with 15 bases sitting between them. CDR1 and CDR2 from the germline V gene are MRHNA and SNTAGT. Here the CDR3 reads CASSRSEGGNEQFF. In DNA form, the CDR3 reads TGTGCCAGCAGTCGCTCGGAGGGCGGGAATGAGCAGTTCTTC.

The table lists this clonotype with a count of one. CDR3 DNA: TGTGCCAGCAGAGGGACTAGCACAGATACGCAGTATTTT. Translating gives CASRGTSTDTQYF. The rearrangement links TRBV9 to TRBJ2-3; perhaps TRBD2 as D (6 bases). The CDR3 has 13 amino acids. Germline CDR1 SGDLS, CDR2 YYNGEE. V dropped 5 bases and J dropped 0 bases, with 7 bases sitting between them.

The chain joins TRBV7-9 to TRBJ2-5; 7 bases line up with TRBD1. Germline loops: CDR1 SEHNR, CDR2 FQNEAQ (reference sequence). Unmatched junction bases numbered 16, after V lost 9 bases and J lost 6 bases. The CDR3 totals 15 residues. The CDR3: CARAKGALGDKTQYF. CDR3 nucleotides: TGTGCCAGGGCCAAGGGGGCGCTGGGGGATAAGACCCAGTACTTC.

The chain carries TRBV10-3 and TRBJ2-1, with TRBD2 matching over 8 bases. The CDR3 extends over 18 amino acids. Looked up from germline, CDR1 is ENHRY and CDR2 is SYGVKD. J lost 2 bases, V lost 3 bases, and 12 bases had no gene match. CDR3 DNA sequence: TGTGCCATCAGTGATGGGACTAGTCAGTCTGAACCCTACAATGAGCAGTTCTTC. It specifies CAISDGTSQSEPYNEQFF.

The rearrangement uses TRBV20-1 and TRBJ2-7; TRBD1 might be the D (5 bases). V lost 0 bases, J lost 2 bases, and 17 bases lay in between. Germline V gene lookup returns CDR1 DFQATT and CDR2 SNEGSKA (reference sequence). This CDR3 has 16 residues. The CDR3 DNA is TGCAGTGCTAGAGATCCCTCGGGTAGGGGCCCCTACGAGCAGTACTTC. Protein product: CSARDPSGRGPYEQYF.

The chain employs TRBV27 and TRBJ2-2; D is ambiguous. The germline V gene has CDR1 MNHEY and CDR2 SMNVEV (reference sequence). V lost 2 bases to trimming and J lost 5 bases, with 6 bases between them. This CDR3 is built from 13 residues. The CDR3 DNA reads TGTGCCAGCAGTTTAATGAAGACCGGGGAGCTGTTTTTT. Translated: CASSLMKTGELFF.

This chain uses TRBV7-9 with TRBJ2-5; TRBD2 matches 7 bases. With 1 base clipped from V and 4 bases from J, the junction kept 12 bases outside the gene matches. Germline V lookup: CDR1 SEHNR, CDR2 FQNEAQ (reference sequence). The CDR3 is made up of 17 amino acids. CDR3 coding DNA: TGTGCCAGCAGCTTAGGGCGCGGGAGCCGGGATGGAGAGACCCAGTACTTC. Protein sequence: CASSLGRGSRDGETQYF.

The chain joins TRBV13 to TRBJ2-7; D is undetermined. The CDR3 loop spans 12 amino acids. V lost 2 bases and J lost 6, with 8 bases in between. CDR1 is PRHDT and CDR2 is FYEKMQ in the germline V gene (reference sequence). For the CDR3, the DNA is TGTGCCAGCAGCTTATCAAGTTCCGAGCAGTACTTC. Translated: CASSLSSSEQYF.

J is TRBJ2-3 and V is TRBV12-3 or TRBV12-4; the D gene is possibly TRBD1 (6 bases). This CDR3 contains 15 residues. The V end was cut by 6 bases, the J end by 1 base, with 14 bases between. The CDR3 DNA is TGTGCCAGCAGCTATTCCGGGACACGCACAGATACGCAGTATTTT. Its translation is CASSYSGTRTDTQYF.

This chain connects TRBV6-2 or TRBV6-3 to TRBJ1-5, with a tentative D call TRBD1 (5 bases). The CDR3 is made up of 17 amino acids. The V and J ends lost 2 bases and 0 bases respectively, with 14 bases between them. The germline CDR1 and CDR2 sequences are MNHEY and SVGEGT. CDR3 residues: CASSYPLTADSNQPQHF. The CDR3 region has the DNA TGTGCCAGCAGTTACCCCTTGACAGCCGATAGCAATCAGCCCCAGCATTTT.

V is TRBV19 and J is TRBJ1-2; the D gene is possibly TRBD1 (5 bases). The CDR3 contains 12 residues. With 10 bases removed from V and 8 bases from J, the gap between germline ends came to 17 bases. Germline loops: CDR1 LNHDA, CDR2 SQIVND (reference sequence). CDR3 residues: CATTQGAQGYTF. The CDR3 DNA follows: TGTGCCACCACGCAAGGGGCCCAAGGCTACACCTTC.

This sequence joins TRBV6-2 or TRBV6-3 and TRBJ2-5; D is unclear. The V end lost 3 bases, the J end lost 5 bases, and 7 bases lay between the germline ends. The CDR3 totals 12 residues. CDR1 and CDR2 (germline): MNHEY, SVGEGT. In nucleotides, the CDR3 is TGTGCCAGCAGTTATAACGAGGAGACCCAGTACTTC. Its translation is CASSYNEETQYF.

The chain combines TRBV25-1 with TRBJ2-7; D may be TRBD2 (5 bases). With 3 bases removed from V and 2 bases from J, the gap between germline ends came to 17 bases. CDR1 MGHDK and CDR2 SYGVNS come from the germline V gene. This CDR3 contains 16 residues. CDR3 loop: CASSDPEELGAYEQYF. DNA of the CDR3: TGTGCCAGCAGTGACCCGGAGGAATTAGGAGCCTACGAGCAGTACTTC.

This chain connects TRBV5-6 to TRBJ1-5, with D hard to call. This CDR3 is built from 12 residues. Trimming took off 0 bases at V and 11 bases at J, with 9 bases between the two ends. Germline V CDR1 and CDR2: SGHDT, YYEEEE. The CDR3 DNA follows: TGTGCCAGCAGCTTGGGCCTCGGGACCCAGCATTTT. Amino acids: CASSLGLGTQHF.

The chain carries TRBV7-2 and TRBJ2-5; 7 bases line up with TRBD2. The CDR3 has 16 amino acids. Germline V CDR1 and CDR2: SGHTA, FQGNSA. After removal of 1 base from V and 5 bases from J, the junction contained 10 bases not matched to a gene. The CDR3, as DNA: TGTGCCAGCAGCTTAGTTGGAGGCGGGGAGGGTGAGACCCAGTACTTC. Residues: CASSLVGGGEGETQYF.

This clonotype has more than one count but fewer than ten. This chain links TRBV4-3 with TRBJ2-5; 7 positions agree with TRBD2. CDR3 length: 14 amino acids. Germline CDR1 LGHNA, CDR2 YSLEER. Trimming cost V 5 bases and J 1 base; bases outside gene matches: 4. Here the CDR3 DNA reads TGCGCCAGCAGCTCGGGACTACTCCAAGAGACCCAGTACTTC. It translates to CASSSGLLQETQYF.

For the CDR3, the DNA is TGTGCCAGCAGTGCGGGACAGACTAGCAATCAGCCCCAGCATTTT. Amino acid sequence: CASSAGQTSNQPQHF. The genes are TRBV25-1 and TRBJ1-5, with 7 positions matching TRBD1. Germline CDR1 MGHDK, CDR2 SYGVNS. The J segment lost 0 bases and the V segment lost 4 bases, leaving 3 bases of the junction unmatched. The CDR3 spans 15 residues.

This chain links TRBV12-3 or TRBV12-4 with TRBJ1-1; D perhaps matches TRBD1 (6 bases). V dropped 3 bases and J dropped 7 bases, with 12 bases sitting between them. The CDR3 extends over 13 amino acids. Here the CDR3 DNA reads TGTGCCAGCAGTTTTTTTGGGGGCCTTGAAGCTTTCTTT. This codes for CASSFFGGLEAFF.

This clonotype was recorded a few times. This chain connects TRBV6-1 to TRBJ2-3; TRBD2 agrees at 10 bases. The CDR3 spans 19 residues. The V gene's germline CDR1 is MNHNS and CDR2 SASEGT. J gave up 0 bases and V 2 bases, and 11 bases lay outside the gene matches. In DNA, the CDR3 is TGTGCCAGCAGTGAAATCCCCGGTAGCGGGGGGTCTAGCACAGATACGCAGTATTTT. Its translation is CASSEIPGSGGSSTDTQYF.

This chain links TRBV7-9 with TRBJ2-2, with D possibly TRBD2 on 5 matching bases. Trimming took off 4 bases at V and 4 bases at J, with 10 bases between the two ends. CDR1 is SEHNR and CDR2 is FQNEAQ in the germline V gene (reference sequence). The CDR3 spans 14 residues. The CDR3 loop reads CASSSGLTTGELFF. The CDR3 DNA sequence: TGTGCCAGCAGCTCCGGACTGACCACCGGGGAGCTGTTTTTT.

In this sample, this clonotype turned up a few times. The V call is TRBV27, the J call TRBJ2-5; 9 bases align to TRBD2. Germline trimming cut 4 bases from V and 0 bases from J; bases unmatched to any gene: 6. Germline V gene lookup returns CDR1 MNHEY and CDR2 SMNVEV (reference sequence). The CDR3 contains 16 residues. The CDR3 protein is CASSSTSGEYQETQYF. DNA for the CDR3: TGTGCCAGCAGTTCGACTAGCGGAGAATACCAAGAGACCCAGTACTTC.

This clonotype was seen a few times. This chain links TRBV6-1 with TRBJ2-2; 7 nucleotides line up with TRBD1. The J segment lost 5 bases and the V segment lost 4 bases, leaving 7 bases of the junction unmatched. This CDR3 region has 15 residues. CDR1 and CDR2 (germline): MNHNS, SASEGT. The CDR3: CASSAPGTETGELFF. CDR3 DNA sequence: TGTGCCAGCAGTGCCCCCGGGACAGAGACCGGGGAGCTGTTTTTT.

V usage is TRBV2 and J usage is TRBJ1-1; D not resolved. The germline gives CDR1 SNHLY, CDR2 FYNNEI. V was pared by 6 bases and J by 7 bases, with 9 bases between. This CDR3 has 11 amino acids. The CDR3 nucleotides read TGTGCCAGCAGGGCTAATCTTGAAGCTTTCTTT. Translation gives CASRANLEAFF.

This clonotype appeared once. V gene TRBV7-9 combines with J gene TRBJ1-1; D not certain. CDR1 is SEHNR, CDR2 FQNEAQ, per germline (reference sequence). There are 10 residues in the CDR3. Trimming cost V 4 bases and J 10 bases, with 7 bases left between them. The CDR3 here is CASSSGLAFF. The CDR3 nucleotides are TGTGCCAGCAGCTCCGGATTAGCTTTCTTT. The full variable domain, rest sourced from reference TRBV7-9 and TRBJ1-1, is DTGVSQNPRHKITKRGQNVTFRCDPISEHNRLYWYRQTLGQGPEFLTYFQNEAQLEKSRLLSDRFSAERPKGSFSTLEIQRTEQGDSAMYLCASSSGLAFFGQGTRLTVV.

The chain links TRBV24-1 to TRBJ2-2; TRBD2 agrees at 9 bases. CDR1 KGHDR and CDR2 SFDVKD come from the germline V gene. The CDR3 has 17 residues. J was trimmed by 1 base and V by 7 bases; bases with no gene match: 9. In DNA form, the CDR3 reads TGTGCCACCAGCTCAGAGACTAGCGGACTGAACACCGGGGAGCTGTTTTTT. Residues: CATSSETSGLNTGELFF.

J is TRBJ2-2 and V is TRBV28; TRBD1 agrees at 9 bases. The CDR3 sequence is 19 residues long. Germline V gene data show CDR1 as MDHEN and CDR2 as SYDVKM. Germline trimming cut 7 bases from V and 3 bases from J; bases unmatched to any gene: 18. The CDR3 sequence is CASNRFPRGRQGDTGELFF. In nucleotides, the CDR3 is TGTGCCAGCAACAGATTCCCGCGAGGTCGACAGGGGGACACCGGGGAGCTGTTTTTT.

The J gene is TRBJ2-3, the V gene TRBV27, with D perhaps matching TRBD1 (6 bases). The V end was cut by 3 bases, the J end by 4 bases, with 8 bases between. This CDR3 is built from 13 residues. Germline values: CDR1 MNHEY, CDR2 SMNVEV (reference sequence). CDR3 DNA: TGTGCCAGCAGTTTGGGGGCGCCAGATACGCAGTATTTT. This translates into CASSLGAPDTQYF.

The rearrangement uses TRBV9 and TRBJ2-2; 8 bases align to TRBD2. V shed 4 bases and J 6 bases; nucleotides not matched to a gene: 8. This CDR3 is built from 15 residues. Germline CDR1 and CDR2: SGDLS and YYNGEE. This CDR3 reads CASSRGGLIAGELFF. The CDR3 DNA reads TGTGCCAGCAGCCGGGGGGGCTTAATCGCCGGGGAGCTGTTTTTT.